The clone carrying this TCR beta chain came up many times. The antigen is undetermined. This sample stems from a study of T cells after yellow fever vaccination. The overall study: Some fractions had low cell numbers, and these were prepared with SMART-Seq v4 Ultra Low Input.

Regarding the study as a whole: Booster sampling recovered most clones from primary vaccination (roughly 96% CD4, over 75% CD8). Contaminating bulk clonotypes could be abundant in FACS-sorted repertoires. Relatively few clonotypes were ones that appeared in both CD4 and CD8 compartments.

The CDR3 has 14 amino acids. Trimming removed 0 bases at V and 8 bases at J, with 14 bases between. Germline V gene data show CDR1 as SGHRS and CDR2 as YFSETQ. TCRdb called the 5' RACE reads again in MiXCR, with one record for every CDR3 protein. The data hold about 330,000 distinct CDR3 sequences, with approximately 8% observed a single time. The V and J genes are TRBV5-1 and TRBJ1-2, with D perhaps TRBD1 (5 bases). This specimen consisted of PBMCs, obtained around 45 days after the first yellow fever vaccination. The sequence was obtained from a man younger than 35 who received the YFV17D yellow fever vaccine. CDR3 residues: CASSLGTPEGGYTF. The CDR3 DNA is TGCGCCAGCAGCTTGGGGACCCCCGAGGGGGGCTACACCTTC.